This TCR beta chain came from a study of blood T cell repertoires in COVID-19. Study-level information: PBMCs, B-cell-depleted T cells, or T cells were the source of the cDNA or gDNA that made up the material.

The length of the CDR3 is 16 residues. V was pared by 4 bases and J by 2 bases, with 3 bases of the junction left unmatched. Germline V CDR1 and CDR2: PRHDT, FYEKMQ (reference sequence). As processed by the authors: Estimates of nucleated cell counts were drawn from the amplification of reference gene primers. Libraries were prepared by immunoSEQ multiplex PCR; TCRdb keeps only in-frame clonotypes and omits some of them. That table supplies the V and J calls and clone size; D and trimming were determined from the DNA. Found here are over 150,000 clones, more than 85% of them singletons; the top ten hold roughly 0.53%.

This clonotype was sampled from a man in his sixties with COVID-19, enrolled during active disease. The chain has TRBV13 and TRBJ2-5; 14 bases map to TRBD2. The sample taken for sequencing was peripheral blood. CDR3 DNA sequence: TGTGCCAGCAGCTCCAGACTAGCGGGGGGGCAAGAGACCCAGTACTTC. Its protein is CASSSRLAGGQETQYF. The full variable domain, with the rest looked up from reference TRBV13 and TRBJ2-5, is AAGVIQSPRHLIKEKRETATLKCYPIPRHDTVYWYQQGPGQDPQFLISFYEKMQSDKGSIPDRFSAQQFSDYHSELNMSSLELGDSALYFCASSSRLAGGQETQYFGPGTRLLVL.